The 14 T cell receptor beta chains given below trace back to one sample, sequenced in a study of T cell responses to AZD1222 COVID-19 vaccine. Sequenced by immunoSEQ multiplex PCR; TCRdb stores in-frame clones only, minus some. The sample has 150,000 to 200,000 clones, about 91% seen once. The sample consisted of peripheral blood, taken 28 days after the second AZD1222 dose. The origin of the receptors is an adult who received the AZD1222 COVID-19 vaccine.

CDR3 residues: CASSVPPAGAPSTGELFF. CDR3 DNA sequence: TGTGCCAGCAGCGTACCTCCGGCGGGGGCCCCCTCCACCGGGGAGCTGTTTTTT. The chain carries TRBV9 and TRBJ2-2; TRBD2 is a possible D gene (7 bases). This CDR3 comprises 18 residues. The ends were cut back, 1 base at V and 4 bases at J, with 20 bases in the middle. Germline V gene lookup returns CDR1 SGDLS and CDR2 YYNGEE.

In the case of this clone: A much larger clone lies a single base off, so this may be a read error. The chain couples TRBV11-2 to TRBJ2-1; D perhaps matches TRBD1 (6 bases). This CDR3 has 12 amino acids. Germline V gives CDR1 SGHAT, CDR2 FQNNGV. This CDR3 is CASSLDRNEQFF. Here the CDR3 DNA reads TGTGCCAGCAGTTTAGACAGGAATGAGCAGTTCTTC.

CDR3 sequence reads: CASSLPGQGIREQYF. The DNA of the CDR3 is TGTGCCAGCAGTCTCCCGGGACAGGGGATTCGCGAGCAGTACTTC. The rearrangement links TRBV28 to TRBJ2-7; 10 positions agree with TRBD1. This CDR3 spans 15 amino acids. Germline CDR1 reads MDHEN; CDR2 reads SYDVKM. J lost 6 bases, V lost 5 bases, and 10 bases had no gene match.

The genes are TRBV30 and TRBJ2-3; D gene unclear. The germline V gene has CDR1 GTSNPN and CDR2 SVGIG (reference sequence). The length of the CDR3 is 12 residues. Trimming left V 2 bases short and J 6 bases short, with 9 bases between. The CDR3 DNA follows: TGTGCCTGGAGTCCCCCGGCGGATACGCAGTATTTT. Translated: CAWSPPADTQYF.

The chain is built from TRBV11-2 and TRBJ1-6; tentative D call: TRBD1 (5 bases). Germline CDR1 SGHAT, CDR2 FQNNGV. Trimming stripped 2 bases from V and 7 bases from J, with 6 bases between. The CDR3 runs to 13 residues. In nucleotides, the CDR3 is TGTGCCAGCAGCTTATGGGGGAATTCACCCCTCCACTTT. Its translation: CASSLWGNSPLHF.

The rearrangement links TRBV19 to TRBJ2-7, with 8 bases aligning to TRBD2. The CDR3 covers 15 residues. V lost 6 bases and J lost 7; bases outside the gene matches: 14. CDR1 and CDR2 (germline): LNHDA, SQIVND (reference sequence). CDR3 DNA: TGTGCCAGTAGAGACTACCGGGGGGGAAGTACGGAGCAGTACTTC. The encoded protein is CASRDYRGGSTEQYF.

Notes on this clone: At one of its ends the junction is not consistent with the germline gene, which may arise from a read error. The rearrangement uses TRBV30 and TRBJ1-2; D possibly corresponds to TRBD1 (5 bases). CDR1 and CDR2 (germline): GTSNPN, SVGIG (reference sequence). The CDR3 consists of 13 residues. The CDR3 reads CTWSVSREGNYTF. The DNA of the CDR3 is TGTACCTGGAGTGTAAGCAGGGAGGGTAACTACACCTTC.

This sequence joins TRBV12-3 or TRBV12-4 and TRBJ2-6; D not certain. This CDR3 comprises 12 residues. V lost 7 bases, J lost 0 bases, and 1 base lay in between. CDR3 nucleotides: TGTGCCAGCACCTCTGGGGCCAACGTCCTGACTTTC. This codes for CASTSGANVLTF.

The chain couples TRBV10-1 to TRBJ1-1; D may be TRBD1 (5 bases). Trimming cost V 8 bases and J 0 bases, with 7 bases left between them. Germline CDR1 WNHNN, CDR2 SYGVQD (reference sequence). The CDR3 has 12 residues. This chain's CDR3 is CASVGVNTEAFF. CDR3 nucleotide sequence: TGCGCCAGCGTGGGGGTGAACACTGAAGCTTTCTTT.

The V and J genes are TRBV28 and TRBJ2-1, with TRBD1 matching 9 bases. CDR1 is MDHEN, CDR2 SYDVKM, per germline. This CDR3 region has 12 residues. V lost 8 bases to trimming and J lost 8 bases; unmatched junction nucleotides: 4. This CDR3 reads CASGTGIHEQFF. CDR3 coding DNA: TGTGCCAGCGGGACAGGGATCCATGAGCAGTTCTTC.

The gene calls are TRBV25-1 and TRBJ2-5; TRBD1 matches at 7 bases. V shed 4 bases, J shed 1 base, and the junction held 6 bases outside the gene matches. The CDR3 is made up of 15 amino acids. From germline, CDR1 is MGHDK and CDR2 SYGVNS. In nucleotides, the CDR3 is TGTGCCAGCAGTGGGGGACAGCTCGTCCAAGAGACCCAGTACTTC. Protein product: CASSGGQLVQETQYF.

This clone was seen just once. The chain is built from TRBV6-5 and TRBJ1-1; D call uncertain. The CDR3 has 12 amino acids. V gave up 4 bases and J gave up 5 bases, with 8 bases separating them. CDR1 MNHEY and CDR2 SVGAGI come from the germline V gene. This chain's CDR3 is CASSFSGTEAFF. DNA of the CDR3: TGTGCCAGCAGTTTCTCAGGTACTGAAGCTTTCTTT.

V is TRBV27 and J is TRBJ1-6; TRBD1 agrees at 9 bases. The V and J ends lost 5 bases and 7 bases, in that order; junction bases with no gene match: 6. The CDR3 totals 15 residues. Germline CDR1 is MNHEY and CDR2 is SMNVEV (reference sequence). The CDR3: CASSLGTGTNSPLHF. The CDR3 DNA follows: TGTGCCAGCAGTCTCGGGACAGGGACAAATTCACCCCTCCACTTT.

The CDR3 spells CATSRVRGGAGSYNSPLHF. The CDR3 nucleotides read TGTGCCACCAGCAGAGTACGAGGGGGCGCGGGATCCTATAATTCACCCCTCCACTTT. The chain combines TRBV15 with TRBJ1-6; 7 nucleotides line up with TRBD1. CDR3 length equals 19 residues. Germline V gene sequence: CDR1 LNHNV, CDR2 YYDKDF (reference sequence). Germline trimming cut 1 base from V and 1 base from J; bases unmatched to any gene: 10.